The rows below give T cell receptor beta chains drawn from one sample of a study of T-cell memory formation after mild COVID-19. Via MiXCR, TCRdb re-called the 5' RACE reads, giving one row per CDR3 protein. The profile shows under 400,000 distinct CDR3 sequences, approximately 27% of them singletons. The material sequenced was PBMCs or a T cell subset sorted from them (not recorded which). These receptors were obtained from an adult woman who had mild COVID-19 (a few samples of this study predate the infection). Cell type and time point are not known. CDR3s include the opening cysteine and the closing phenylalanine or tryptophan. D genes are given only for firm matches.

TRBV12-3/TRBV12-4,TRBJ2-7,-,CASGTGLPGESYEQYF,TGTGCCAGCGGGACGGGACTACCAGGGGAGTCCTACGAGCAGTACTTC
TRBV10-2,TRBJ2-7,-,CASSGQAAGEQYF,TGCGCCAGCAGTGGACAGGCCGCCGGCGAGCAGTACTTC
TRBV25-1,TRBJ1-2,TRBD1,CASSQGQGAGYGYTF,TGTGCCAGCAGTCAGGGACAGGGGGCTGGCTATGGCTACACCTTC
TRBV30,TRBJ2-5,TRBD2,CAWSVPYWTSGGEYRETQYF,TGTGCCTGGAGTGTTCCTTATTGGACTAGCGGGGGAGAGTACCGGGAGACCCAGTACTTC
TRBV2,TRBJ2-5,-,CASSMTGIRETQYF,TGTGCCAGCAGTATGACAGGTATCCGCGAGACCCAGTACTTC
TRBV7-9,TRBJ2-1,TRBD1,CASRPGQGNNEQFF,TGTGCCAGCAGGCCGGGACAGGGCAACAATGAGCAGTTCTTC
TRBV29-1,TRBJ2-1,TRBD2,CSGGSSGYNEQFF,TGCAGCGGCGGGTCTAGCGGCTACAATGAGCAGTTCTTC
TRBV6-2/TRBV6-3,TRBJ1-1,-,CASSPSDGNTEAFF,TGTGCCAGCAGTCCCTCAGACGGCAACACTGAAGCTTTCTTT
TRBV2,TRBJ1-5,-,CASSVEGIGQPQHF,TGTGCCAGCAGTGTAGAGGGTATCGGTCAGCCCCAGCATTTT
TRBV28,TRBJ2-7,-,CASSSPGGVRNEQYF,TGTGCCAGCAGTTCCCCTGGCGGGGTGAGGAACGAGCAGTACTTC
TRBV20-1,TRBJ1-2,-,CSASLYEANYGYTF,TGCAGTGCTTCTTTATATGAAGCTAACTATGGCTACACCTTC